This TCR beta chain emerged from a study of blood T cell repertoires in COVID-19. V was shortened by 4 bases and J by 5 bases, with 17 bases between the two germline ends. The CDR3 has 16 residues. Germline V CDR1 and CDR2: MNHEY, SVGAGI. Authors' methods: The assay estimated nucleated cells by amplifying reference gene primers. Profiled with immunoSEQ multiplex PCR; TCRdb holds only in-frame clones, not every one. D and trimming were read from the DNA, whereas the V and J calls and clone size are those reported in that table. The table shows tens of thousands of clones, with more than 70% occurring only once. In this sample, this clone turned up once.

The chain has TRBV6-5 and TRBJ2-2; perhaps TRBD1 as D (5 bases). Sequencing used peripheral blood. The TCR originated in an elderly man with acute or convalescent COVID-19. For the CDR3, the DNA is TGTGCCAGCAGTTCATCGACAGCCACCGGAACCGGGGAGCTGTTTTTT. Amino acids: CASSSSTATGTGELFF.